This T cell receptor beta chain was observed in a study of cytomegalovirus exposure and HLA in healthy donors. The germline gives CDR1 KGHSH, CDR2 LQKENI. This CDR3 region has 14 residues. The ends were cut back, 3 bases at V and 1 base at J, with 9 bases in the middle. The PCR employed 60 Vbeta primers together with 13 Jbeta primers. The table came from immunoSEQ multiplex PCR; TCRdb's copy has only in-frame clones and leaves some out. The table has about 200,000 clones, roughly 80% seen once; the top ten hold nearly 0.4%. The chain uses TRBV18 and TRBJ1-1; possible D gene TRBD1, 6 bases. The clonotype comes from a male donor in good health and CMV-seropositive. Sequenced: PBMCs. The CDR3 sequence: CASSPWDTNTEAFF. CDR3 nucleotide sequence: TGTGCCAGCTCACCCTGGGACACGAACACTGAAGCTTTCTTT.